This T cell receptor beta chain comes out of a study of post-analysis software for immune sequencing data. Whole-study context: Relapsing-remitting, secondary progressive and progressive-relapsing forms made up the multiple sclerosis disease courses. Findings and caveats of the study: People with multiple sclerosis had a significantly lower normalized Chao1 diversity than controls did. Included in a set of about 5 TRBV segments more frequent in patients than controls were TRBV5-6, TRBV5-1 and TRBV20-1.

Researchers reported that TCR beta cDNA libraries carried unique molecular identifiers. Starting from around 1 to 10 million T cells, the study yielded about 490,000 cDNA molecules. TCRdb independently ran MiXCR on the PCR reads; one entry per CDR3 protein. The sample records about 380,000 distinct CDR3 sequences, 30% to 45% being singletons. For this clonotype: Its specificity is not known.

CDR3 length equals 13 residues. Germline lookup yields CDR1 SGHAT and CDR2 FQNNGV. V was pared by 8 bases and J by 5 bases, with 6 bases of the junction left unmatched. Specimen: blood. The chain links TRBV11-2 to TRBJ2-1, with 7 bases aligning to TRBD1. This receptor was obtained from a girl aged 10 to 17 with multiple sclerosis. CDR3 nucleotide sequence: TGTGCCAGCTCGAGGGGGCCTCACAATGAGCAGTTCTTC. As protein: CASSRGPHNEQFF.